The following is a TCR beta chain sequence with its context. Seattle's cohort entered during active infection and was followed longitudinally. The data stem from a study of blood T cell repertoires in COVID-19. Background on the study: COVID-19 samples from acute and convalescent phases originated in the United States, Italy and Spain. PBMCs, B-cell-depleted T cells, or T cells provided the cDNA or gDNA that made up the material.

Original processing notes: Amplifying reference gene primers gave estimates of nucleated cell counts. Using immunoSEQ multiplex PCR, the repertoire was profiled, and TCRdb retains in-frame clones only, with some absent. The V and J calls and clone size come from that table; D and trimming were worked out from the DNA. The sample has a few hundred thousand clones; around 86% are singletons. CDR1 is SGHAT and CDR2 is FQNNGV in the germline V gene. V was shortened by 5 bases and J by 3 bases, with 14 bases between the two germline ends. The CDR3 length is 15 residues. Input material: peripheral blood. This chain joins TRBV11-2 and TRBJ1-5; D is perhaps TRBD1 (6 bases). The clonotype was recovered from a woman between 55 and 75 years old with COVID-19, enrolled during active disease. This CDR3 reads CASSIGAGDNQPQHF. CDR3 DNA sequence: TGTGCCAGCAGCATAGGGGCAGGGGACAATCAGCCCCAGCATTTT.